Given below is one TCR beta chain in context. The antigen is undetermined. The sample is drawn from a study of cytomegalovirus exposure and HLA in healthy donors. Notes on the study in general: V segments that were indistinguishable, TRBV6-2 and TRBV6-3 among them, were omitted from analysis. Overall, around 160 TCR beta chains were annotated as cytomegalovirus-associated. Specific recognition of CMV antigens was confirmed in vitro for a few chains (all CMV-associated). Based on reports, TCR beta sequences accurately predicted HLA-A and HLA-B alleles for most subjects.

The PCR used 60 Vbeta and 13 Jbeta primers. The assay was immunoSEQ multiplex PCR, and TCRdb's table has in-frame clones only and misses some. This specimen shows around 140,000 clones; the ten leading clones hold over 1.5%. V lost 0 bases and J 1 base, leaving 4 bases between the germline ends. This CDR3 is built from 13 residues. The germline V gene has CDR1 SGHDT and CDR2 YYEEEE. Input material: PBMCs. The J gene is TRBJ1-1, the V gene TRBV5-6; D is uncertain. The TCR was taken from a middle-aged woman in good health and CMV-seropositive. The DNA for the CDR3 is TGTGCCAGCAGCTTGGGCAGGAACACTGAAGCTTTCTTT. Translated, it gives CASSLGRNTEAFF.